The clone carrying this T cell receptor (beta chain) was recorded many times. Its specificity is unknown. The V end was cut by 4 bases, the J end by 3 bases, with 10 bases between. The CDR3 length is 14 residues. The V gene's germline CDR1 is SNHLY and CDR2 FYNNEI. From RNA transcripts, TCR beta CDR3 regions were amplified. In the first-round RT-PCR of the TCR CDR3, the HTBI primer set was used. TCRdb called the multiplex PCR reads again in MiXCR, with one record for every CDR3 protein. The table records 650,000 to 700,000 distinct CDR3 sequences, 17% of them present only once. The sample comes from a study of T cells in Graves' hyperthyroidism and ophthalmopathy. Study conclusions and caveats: Ophthalmopathy and stable hyperthyroidism were told apart by a 13 V-J model.

Patients between 18 and 65 years old had hyperthyroidism, newly diagnosed and lasting under 2 months. The chain uses TRBV2 and TRBJ2-1, with D hard to call. The source of this sequence is a man in his forties or fifties with Graves' hyperthyroidism. The specimen sequenced was blood. CDR3 region: CASSVVAIYNEQFF. The CDR3 bases are TGTGCCAGCAGTGTTGTGGCAATCTACAATGAGCAGTTCTTC. The variable domain in full, with the rest retrieved from reference TRBV2 and TRBJ2-1, is EPEVTQTPSHQVTQMGQEVILRCVPISNHLYFYWYRQILGQKVEFLVSFYNNEISEKSEIFDDQFSVERPDGSNFTLKIRSTKLEDSAMYFCASSVVAIYNEQFFGPGTRLTVL.